This TCR beta chain was sequenced for a study of CD4+ T cells in melanoma. Study observations and caveats: In melanoma, neoantigen-specific CD4+ T cells reportedly differed in differentiation state. CD8+ T cell, macrophage and B cell function reportedly correlated with neoantigen-specific CD4+ T cells.

Clones were read by immunoSEQ multiplex PCR, and TCRdb kept only the in-frame ones, dropping some. Counted here are about 140,000 clones, about nine tenths occurring once; the ten biggest clones make up more than 1.5%. This clone occurred a few times. Antigen specificity is unknown. Trimming removed 3 bases from V and 5 bases from J, with 8 bases in between. Per germline, CDR1 GTSNPN and CDR2 SVGIG (reference sequence). The CDR3 sequence is 13 residues long. The clonotype originates from a human donor with melanoma. This sequence joins TRBV30 and TRBJ1-6; D not certain. CDR3 region: CAWRGLNNSPLHF. The CDR3 region has the DNA TGTGCCTGGAGGGGTCTGAATAATTCACCCCTCCACTTT.